Listed below are T cell receptor beta chains from one sample, sequenced in a study of T cell responses to AZD1222 COVID-19 vaccine. Using immunoSEQ multiplex PCR, the repertoire was profiled, and TCRdb retains in-frame clones only, with some absent. The sample shows about 150,000 clones, about 92% of them seen only once. The input for sequencing was peripheral blood, taken on day 0 of AZD1222 vaccination. These receptor sequences come from an adult in good health. Each CDR3 is given with its conserved first and last residue. The D gene is left open where the match is weak. Clone size is shown for a subset of rows, as once, few, many or a class of expanded clone.

TRBD2,TRBJ2-7,-,TRBV4-1,TGCGCCAGCAGCCATCTCATTCGCCTCAGCGGGAGTTCTTACGAGCAGTACTTC,CASSHLIRLSGSSYEQYF
-,TRBJ1-5,-,TRBV7-9,TGTGCCAGCAGCTTGGAAAGCAATCAGCCCCAGCATTTT,CASSLESNQPQHF
TRBD2,TRBJ2-5,-,TRBV19,TGTGCCAGTAGTTCTAGCGGACAAGAGACCCAGTACTTC,CASSSSGQETQYF
TRBD1,TRBJ1-5,-,TRBV19,TGTGCCAGTAGTATAGGGGACAGGGATGTTCAGCCCCAGCATTTT,CASSIGDRDVQPQHF
TRBD1,TRBJ1-2,-,TRBV2,TGTGCCAGCCAGCCGGGACAGGCGTATGGCTACACCTTC,CASQPGQAYGYTF
-,TRBJ2-1,-,TRBV28,TGTGCCAGCAGTTTATTGGGGGAAGTATACAATGAGCAGTTCTTC,CASSLLGEVYNEQFF
-,TRBJ1-5,-,TRBV7-9,TGTGCCAGCAGCCAAACAGGGAGCAATCAGCCCCAGCATTTT,CASSQTGSNQPQHF
TRBD1,TRBJ1-2,-,TRBV28,TGTGCCAGCAGTTTATTACAGGGGGCGCGGCGGGGCTACACCTTC,CASSLLQGARRGYTF
TRBD2,TRBJ2-7,-,TRBV27,TGTGCCAGCAGTTTATTCCGGCCGGGACTAGCGGACCCCAGCTCCTACGAGCAGTACTTC,CASSLFRPGLADPSSYEQYF
TRBD1,TRBJ1-1,-,TRBV28,TGTGCCAGCAGCACAGGGACAGGGGGTTGGGGCACTGAAGCTTTCTTT,CASSTGTGGWGTEAFF
TRBD1,TRBJ2-7,-,TRBV29-1,TGCAGCGTCTCGGACAGGACCTACGAGCAGTACTTC,CSVSDRTYEQYF
TRBD1,TRBJ1-6,-,TRBV7-9,TGTGCCAGCAGCCCCAAAGTCTCGAGGGGGCATTCCTATAATTCACCCCTCCACTTT,CASSPKVSRGHSYNSPLHF
TRBD1,TRBJ2-7,-,TRBV5-1,TGCGCCAGCAGCCCAATAAGGGACAGGGCGTACGAGCAGTACTTC,CASSPIRDRAYEQYF
TRBD1,TRBJ1-1,-,TRBV30,TGTGCCTGGGGGGGGGAGGGACAGGGAAACACTGAAGCTTTCTTT,CAWGGEGQGNTEAFF
TRBD1,TRBJ2-3,-,TRBV11-3,TGTGCCAGCAGCTTGGCCGGGACAGGGGGTCTAGATACGCAGTATTTT,CASSLAGTGGLDTQYF
-,TRBJ1-1,-,TRBV10-1,TGCGCCAGCAGGGCCCAACCTAACGCTGAAGCTTTCTTT,CASRAQPNAEAFF
TRBD2,TRBJ2-1,-,TRBV7-3,TGTGCCTCCAGCAGCTCACTAGCGGGAGGCGAGCAGTTCTTC,CASSSSLAGGEQFF
TRBD2,TRBJ2-1,-,TRBV2,TGTGCCAGCAGTGGGACTAGCGGGAGGCGGGCCTACAATGAGCAGTTCTTC,CASSGTSGRRAYNEQFF
-,TRBJ2-2,-,TRBV27,TGTGCCAGCGGTTCGAACACCGGGGAGCTGTTTTTT,CASGSNTGELFF
-,TRBJ2-7,-,TRBV7-9,TGTGCCAGCAGCTTACTTTCCGGACTAACCTACGAGCAGTACTTC,CASSLLSGLTYEQYF
-,TRBJ2-2,-,TRBV11-2,TGTGCCAGCAGCACCGACGGGGCCGGGGAGCTGTTTTTT,CASSTDGAGELFF
-,TRBJ1-2,-,TRBV27,TGTGCCAGCAGTTTAGGGCTCGAGCATGGCTACACCTTC,CASSLGLEHGYTF
-,TRBJ1-1,-,TRBV6-6,TGTGCCAGCAGTTCCCCAGGGAATTGGGCTGAAGCTTTCTTT,CASSSPGNWAEAFF
TRBD1,TRBJ1-5,few,TRBV28,TGTGCCAGCAGTTTAGGCAGGGGGACGAATCAGCCCCAGCATTTT,CASSLGRGTNQPQHF
-,TRBJ2-1,few,TRBV15,TGTGCCACCAGCAGAGATGTTGGAGCACCGTTCTTC,CATSRDVGAPFF
-,TRBJ2-1,-,TRBV11-2,TGTGCCAGCAGCTTAGATCGGGGCGGCCTGAGCTATGAGCAGTTCTTC,CASSLDRGGLSYEQFF
TRBD1,TRBJ2-7,-,TRBV4-2,TGTGCCAGCAGCCCCCCGGACAGGGTTTTAGGCGAGCAGTACTTC,CASSPPDRVLGEQYF
TRBD2,TRBJ2-7,-,TRBV6-5,TGTGCCAGCAGTTACTCGAGTCTAGCGGCCTCCTACGAGCAGTACTTC,CASSYSSLAASYEQYF
-,TRBJ1-5,once,TRBV21-1,TGTGCCAGCAGCAAAGGGCGGGGGAATCAGCCCCAGCATTTT,CASSKGRGNQPQHF
-,TRBJ2-2,-,TRBV7-3,TGTGCCAGCAGCTCCGGACAAACTACCGGGGAGCTGTTTTTT,CASSSGQTTGELFF
TRBD1,TRBJ1-5,once,TRBV5-8,TGTGCCAGCAGCCCCCCAGGGGGGGATCAGCCCCAGCATTTT,CASSPPGGDQPQHF
-,TRBJ1-6,-,TRBV18,TGTGCCAGCTCACCACGAAACCCGGAGGATTCACCCCTCCACTTT,CASSPRNPEDSPLHF
TRBD1,TRBJ2-7,-,TRBV2,TGTGCCAGCAGCAACGACAGGGGATTCGACGAGCAGTACTTC,CASSNDRGFDEQYF
-,TRBJ1-6,-,TRBV6-5,TGTGCCAGCAGTTACTTCAAGGCCCCGAATTCACCCCTCCACTTT,CASSYFKAPNSPLHF
-,TRBJ1-5,-,TRBV11-2,TGTGCCAGCAGCTTATGGGCCGATGGGCCCCAGCATTTT,CASSLWADGPQHF
TRBD1,TRBJ1-1,-,TRBV7-8,TGTGCCAGCAGCTTAACCCGACAGGGGGGGGACACTGAAGCTTTCTTT,CASSLTRQGGDTEAFF
TRBD1,TRBJ1-6,-,TRBV7-8,TGTGCCAGCGGGACAGGGGCGAATTCACCCCTCCACTTT,CASGTGANSPLHF
TRBD1,TRBJ1-2,-,TRBV4-1,TGCGCCAGCAGCCAAGTGGACTCCAGGGGGCAGGATGGCTACACCTTC,CASSQVDSRGQDGYTF
-,TRBJ2-2,-,TRBV5-4,TGTGCCAGCAGCTTGGAGATCGTTGGCGGGATCGGGGAGCTGTTTTTT,CASSLEIVGGIGELFF
-,TRBJ2-7,-,TRBV13,TGTGCCAGCAGCTTCCCAATACGGAACTACGAGCAGTACTTC,CASSFPIRNYEQYF
-,TRBJ2-1,-,TRBV3-1/TRBV3-2,TGTGCCAGCAGCCAAGGGGCGACCTACAATGAGCAGTTCTTC,CASSQGATYNEQFF
-,TRBJ1-5,-,TRBV19,TGTGCCAGTAGTATTGGAGACGTGAGCAATCAGCCCCAGCATTTT,CASSIGDVSNQPQHF
TRBD1,TRBJ1-2,-,TRBV2,TGTGCCAGCAGTACCGGGACAGGGGACTATGGCTACACCTTC,CASSTGTGDYGYTF
-,TRBJ2-7,-,TRBV11-2,TGTGCCAGCAGCTTAGCCCTAGCGAGCTCCTACGAGCAGTACTTC,CASSLALASSYEQYF
TRBD2,TRBJ2-3,once,TRBV10-3,TGTGCCATCAGTCAGGCTAGCGGGGCGCAGGGGCAGTATTTT,CAISQASGAQGQYF
-,TRBJ2-7,-,TRBV2,TGTGCCAGCAGTGAAGTAGGGACCTACGAGCAGTACTTC,CASSEVGTYEQYF
-,TRBJ1-3,many,TRBV3-1/TRBV3-2,TGTGCCAGCAGCCAAGAAGTGGGCATCCACTCTGGAAACACCATATATTTT,CASSQEVGIHSGNTIYF
-,TRBJ1-1,-,TRBV6-5,TGTGCCAGCAGTTACCGGGGCGGGAGGACTGAAGCTTTCTTT,CASSYRGGRTEAFF
-,TRBJ2-7,-,TRBV14,TGTGCCAGCAGCCAAGATACAAGGGAGCCCAACTTC,CASSQDTREPNF
TRBD2,TRBJ2-2,-,TRBV11-2,TGTGCCAGCAGCTTATCGGGGGGAAACACCGGGGAGCTGTTTTTT,CASSLSGGNTGELFF
-,TRBJ2-5,once,TRBV2,TGTGCCAGCAGTGATCTCCGGGCCGGGGAGACCCAGTACTTC,CASSDLRAGETQYF
-,TRBJ2-7,-,TRBV7-9,TGTGCCAGCAGCGAGACAGTGGGGCAGTACTTC,CASSETVGQYF
-,TRBJ2-7,once,TRBV18,TGTGCCAGCTCACCAGGGGCCTCCTACGAGCAGTACTTC,CASSPGASYEQYF
-,TRBJ2-2,-,TRBV19,TGTGCCAGTAGTCCCCAAGGTTTTTCGGGCACCGGGGAGCTGTTTTTT,CASSPQGFSGTGELFF
-,TRBJ1-2,-,TRBV9,TGTGCCAGCAGCGTACCCAGGGGCGGCTACACCTTC,CASSVPRGGYTF
-,TRBJ2-7,-,TRBV7-2,TGTGCCAGCAGCTTAAGGCCCGGGACAAATAACGACTACGAGCAGTACTTC,CASSLRPGTNNDYEQYF
-,TRBJ2-1,-,TRBV7-8,TGTGCCAGCAGCCCTTATAATGAGCAGTTCTTC,CASSPYNEQFF